This T cell receptor beta chain originates from a study of cytomegalovirus exposure and HLA in healthy donors. V was pared by 5 bases and J by 3 bases, with 8 bases of the junction left unmatched. Germline V CDR1 and CDR2: SGHNT, YYREEE (reference sequence). This CDR3 region has 15 residues. With 60 Vbeta and 13 Jbeta primers, the PCR was carried out. Assay used: immunoSEQ multiplex PCR; TCRdb lists only in-frame clones, some missing. The sample features around 150,000 clones, with around 1.2% in its top ten. J is TRBJ2-5 and V is TRBV5-4; the match to TRBD1 covers 9 bases. This TCR was sampled from a woman aged 60-70 years in good health and CMV-seronegative. Sequences were obtained from PBMCs. CDR3 DNA: TGTGCCAGCAGTCAATCCGGGACAGGGAAAGAGACCCAGTACTTC. Encoded protein: CASSQSGTGKETQYF.